Listed below are T cell receptor beta chains from one sample, sequenced in a study of a mutant IDH1 vaccine in newly diagnosed glioma. Assay used: immunoSEQ multiplex PCR; TCRdb lists only in-frame clones, some missing. The sample includes about 100,000 clones, around 80% of them seen just once. Here the sequenced sample was PBMCs, taken from a glioma patient treated with radiotherapy, temozolomide or both. Every receptor here comes from a man aged 35-49 years with glioma. CDR3s include the opening cysteine and the closing phenylalanine or tryptophan. Each record gives: clone size, J gene, D gene, V gene, CDR3 DNA, CDR3 protein. The D gene is left open where the match is weak. The size entry is marked missing in some rows and otherwise reads once, few, many or a size class.

-	TRBJ1-1	-	TRBV29-1	TGCAGCGTAAGTTGGGACACTGAAGCTTTCTTT	CSVSWDTEAFF
once	TRBJ2-3	TRBD2	TRBV7-8	TGTGCCAGCAGCTTAACGGGGGGGGATACAGATACGCAGTATTTT	CASSLTGGDTDTQYF
-	TRBJ1-6	TRBD1	TRBV4-2	TGTGCCAGCAGCCAAGACGGGACAGACAATTCACCCCTCCACTTT	CASSQDGTDNSPLHF
many	TRBJ1-1	-	TRBV5-1	TGCGCCAGCAGGGCTGGCTTGCCAGCTTTCTTT	CASRAGLPAFF
-	TRBJ2-5	-	TRBV10-3	TGTGCCATCAGTGCCCGCAAAACAGGGGAGGGAGAGACCCAGTACTTC	CAISARKTGEGETQYF
-	TRBJ1-5	-	TRBV5-8	TGTGCCAGCAGCCTGACAAGGACGGGGGCCCAGCATTTT	CASSLTRTGAQHF
-	TRBJ1-1	-	TRBV5-1	TGCGCCAGCACCGGGGCAGGGATGAACACTGAAGCTTTCTTT	CASTGAGMNTEAFF
-	TRBJ2-7	TRBD2	TRBV11-2	TGTGCCAGCAGCTACGGGACTAGCGTCGAGCAGTACTTC	CASSYGTSVEQYF
-	TRBJ2-3	TRBD2	TRBV4-2	TGTGCCAGCAGCCAATCACAGCGGGACACAGATACGCAGTATTTT	CASSQSQRDTDTQYF
-	TRBJ2-3	TRBD2	TRBV6-4	TGTGCCAGCAGTGAAGTAGCGGGCTCCACAGATACGCAGTATTTT	CASSEVAGSTDTQYF
-	TRBJ2-7	TRBD1	TRBV11-2	TGTGCCAGCAGCTTAGGCCCGGGACAGCCCTACGAGCAGTACTTC	CASSLGPGQPYEQYF
-	TRBJ2-2	-	TRBV5-1	TGCGCCAGCAGCTTGGCAGGGCGGCAGAACACCGGGGAGCTGTTTTTT	CASSLAGRQNTGELFF
-	TRBJ1-1	-	TRBV4-1	TGCGCCAGCAGCCAAGGAGAGTTCGTGAACACTGAAGCTTTCTTT	CASSQGEFVNTEAFF
-	TRBJ2-7	TRBD2	TRBV6-1	TGTGCCAGCAGCCCACTAGCGATCGAGCAGTACTTC	CASSPLAIEQYF
-	TRBJ2-2	-	TRBV9	TGTGCCAGCAGCCCCCTAGGTTGGACCGGGGAGCTGTTTTTT	CASSPLGWTGELFF
-	TRBJ2-5	-	TRBV9	TGTGCCAGCAGCCCCAGGGAGGGGGTAGGACAAGAGACCCAGTACTTC	CASSPREGVGQETQYF
-	TRBJ2-1	TRBD2	TRBV25-1	TGTGCCAGCAGTGCTCCTACTAGCGGGGGGAGACGAGAGCAGTTCTTC	CASSAPTSGGRREQFF
many	TRBJ1-6	-	TRBV9	TGTGCCAGCAGCGTAGCTTCCGGCTCACTCGGGAAAAATTCACCCCTCCACTTT	CASSVASGSLGKNSPLHF
-	TRBJ1-6	-	TRBV27	TGTGCCAGCAGTGTCGTTGGCCTGGGTGGGGGGCAAAATTCACCCCTCCACTTT	CASSVVGLGGGQNSPLHF
-	TRBJ1-1	-	TRBV19	TGTGCCAGTAGTATGGGGGTGCCCACTGAAGCTTTCTTT	CASSMGVPTEAFF
-	TRBJ2-3	-	TRBV29-1	TGCAGCGTTGTCGGGGCGATATCTAGCACAGATACGCAGTATTTT	CSVVGAISSTDTQYF
many	TRBJ2-7	-	TRBV7-9	TGTGCCAGCAGCTTAGCGCTAACGGACAGCTACGAGCAGTACTTC	CASSLALTDSYEQYF
medium-sized	TRBJ1-6	-	TRBV6-4	TGTGCCAGCAGTGCCACAAACACAGGGAATTCACCCCTCCACTTT	CASSATNTGNSPLHF
once	TRBJ2-7	-	TRBV29-1	TGCAGCGCCTCGAGGGGGGCAGACGAGCAGTACTTC	CSASRGADEQYF
-	TRBJ2-3	-	TRBV30	TGTGCCTGGAGATGGGAGTTGGCAGATACGCAGTATTTT	CAWRWELADTQYF
-	TRBJ2-7	TRBD1	TRBV28	TGTGCCAGCAGGGGGGACAGGGGATACGAGCAGTACTTC	CASRGDRGYEQYF
-	TRBJ2-3	TRBD2	TRBV7-6	TGTGCCAGCAGCCTAGTAGCGGGAGACCTGGGAGATACGCAGTATTTT	CASSLVAGDLGDTQYF
once	TRBJ2-5	TRBD1	TRBV5-6	TGTGCCAGCAGTGGGACAGGTCTGTCCCAAGAGACCCAGTACTTC	CASSGTGLSQETQYF
-	TRBJ1-2	-	TRBV25-1	TGTGCCAGCAGTAGTGGGGCGGAGAACTATGGCTACACCTTC	CASSSGAENYGYTF
-	TRBJ1-3	-	TRBV7-2	TGTGCCAGCAGCTTAAGTAGGTTAGGGAACACCATATATTTT	CASSLSRLGNTIYF
-	TRBJ1-6	-	TRBV12-2	TGTGCAAGTCGCTTAGACCCCGGGACAGGGTATAATTCACCCCTCCACTTT	CASRLDPGTGYNSPLHF
-	TRBJ2-7	TRBD1	TRBV9	TGTGCCAGCAGCGTAGGACAGGGGGTGGTCGAGCAGTACTTC	CASSVGQGVVEQYF
few	TRBJ1-1	-	TRBV4-3	TGCGCCAGCAGCCGCCACCTACAGGGTTTTAACACTGAAGCTTTCTTT	CASSRHLQGFNTEAFF
-	TRBJ1-6	-	TRBV4-3	TGCGCCAGCAGCCAAGCCAGCGGGGGGGGAACGGGCTCCTATAATTCACCCCTCCACTTT	CASSQASGGGTGSYNSPLHF
-	TRBJ2-5	-	TRBV2	TGTGCCAGCAGGGCCGGGACTTTTCAAGAGACCCAGTACTTC	CASRAGTFQETQYF
-	TRBJ2-7	-	TRBV19	TGTGCCAGTAGTACGATAAGCGGAAGGGGATACGAGCAGTACTTC	CASSTISGRGYEQYF
few	TRBJ1-2	-	TRBV4-3	TGCGCCAGCAGCCAAGGAGATCCGGGGAGCTATGGCTACACCTTC	CASSQGDPGSYGYTF
-	TRBJ2-2	-	TRBV7-8	TGTGCCAGCAGCTTAAACACCGGGGAGCTGTTTTTT	CASSLNTGELFF
-	TRBJ2-7	-	TRBV4-2	TGTGCCAGCAGCCAGACCCTAGCGCGGGACGAGCAGTACTTC	CASSQTLARDEQYF
-	TRBJ2-7	TRBD1	TRBV5-1	TGCGCCAGCAGTAATAGACAGGGGGCCTACGAGCAGTACTTC	CASSNRQGAYEQYF
-	TRBJ2-3	TRBD1	TRBV19	TGTGCCAGTAGTAGACAGGGTCGGGGAGATACGCAGTATTTT	CASSRQGRGDTQYF
-	TRBJ2-1	-	TRBV5-1	TGCGCCAGCAGTCGCGGTCTACCGAGCTCCTACAATGAGCAGTTCTTC	CASSRGLPSSYNEQFF
-	TRBJ2-5	-	TRBV4-1	TGCGCCAGCAGCCAAGGGGCAGACCAAGAGACCCAGTACTTC	CASSQGADQETQYF
-	TRBJ1-4	TRBD1	TRBV7-7	TGTGCTAGCAGCTCCGGGACAGGGGTCGGGGAAAAACTGTTTTTT	CASSSGTGVGEKLFF
-	TRBJ2-5	-	TRBV4-1	TGCGCCAGCAGCCAAGATGGGCGGACAAAAGAGACCCAGTACTTC	CASSQDGRTKETQYF
-	TRBJ2-3	TRBD2	TRBV6-1	TGTGCCGGGACCTTTAGCGGGGGGGAGACAGATACGCAGTATTTT	CAGTFSGGETDTQYF
-	TRBJ2-1	-	TRBV7-2	TGTGCCAGCAGCCGACCGAACAATGAGCAGTTCTTC	CASSRPNNEQFF
-	TRBJ2-1	-	TRBV5-4	TGTGCCAGCAGCTCGACGGCTAGCTCCTACAATGAGCAGTTCTTC	CASSSTASSYNEQFF